The 28 T cell receptor beta chains given below trace back to one sample, sequenced in a study of shared clonotypes between healthy human individuals. Only in-frame clones appear in the TCRdb table, and some are missing; sequencing was by immunoSEQ multiplex PCR. The repertoire consists of roughly 2,300,000 clones, with under 95% occurring once and the leading ten covering 0.37%. Sequenced material: naive CD4+ T cells from PBMCs. Subset given: CD45RA+ positively selected. The receptors here all came from a young man in good health. Some clones in this sample may be carry-over from other donors' samples.

A note on this clone: The identical CDR3 is also encoded by other nucleotide sequences in the sample. The J gene is TRBJ2-6, the V gene TRBV5-4; 8 bases fit TRBD1. With V trimmed by 4 bases and J by 0 bases, 6 bases remained unmatched. CDR1 and CDR2 from the germline V gene are SGHNT and YYREEE (reference sequence). The CDR3 is 17 residues long. This CDR3 is CASSPRDRPSGANVLTF. The CDR3 coding sequence is TGTGCCAGCAGCCCCCGGGACAGGCCCTCTGGGGCCAACGTCCTGACTTTC. The full variable domain, in which reference TRBV5-4 and TRBJ2-6 provide the parts outside the CDR3, is ETGVTQSPTHLIKTRGQQVTLRCSSQSGHNTVSWYQQALGQGPQFIFQYYREEENGRGNFPPRFSGLQFPNYSSELNVNALELDDSALYLCASSPRDRPSGANVLTFGAGSRLTVL.

The genes are TRBV29-1 and TRBJ2-5, with a possible D match to TRBD1 (6 bases). Germline CDR1 reads SQVTM; CDR2 reads ANQGSEA. The CDR3 sequence is 12 residues long. Deletions cut 6 bases from V and 0 bases from J, with 8 bases between. CDR3 residues: CSVQGNQETQYF. The CDR3 nucleotides read TGCAGCGTACAGGGAAACCAAGAGACCCAGTACTTC. The whole variable domain, remainder taken from reference TRBV29-1 and TRBJ2-5, is SAVISQKPSRDICQRGTSLTIQCQVDSQVTMMFWYRQQPGQSLTLIATANQGSEATYESGFVIDKFPISRPNLTFSTLTVSNMSPEDSSIYLCSVQGNQETQYFGPGTRLLVL.

This chain joins TRBV7-3 and TRBJ2-2; unclear D gene. Trimming cost V 5 bases and J 0 bases, with 13 bases left between them. The CDR3 consists of 16 residues. Germline V CDR1 and CDR2: SGHTA, FQGTGA. The CDR3 nucleotides are TGTGCCAGCAGCCCACCGGTAGGGACGAACACCGGGGAGCTGTTTTTT. The encoded protein is CASSPPVGTNTGELFF.

The chain recombines TRBV10-2 with TRBJ1-5; D is uncertain. The CDR3 runs to 14 residues. Germline V gene data show CDR1 as WSHSY and CDR2 as SAAADI. The V and J ends lost 0 bases and 6 bases respectively, with 9 bases between them. The CDR3 region has the DNA TGCGCCAGCAGTGAGTCAGGGTCAGCTCAGCCCCAGCATTTT. The encoded protein is CASSESGSAQPQHF.

V and J are TRBV6-5 and TRBJ2-5; tentatively, D is TRBD2 (6 bases). The CDR3 spans 14 residues. V gave up 4 bases and J gave up 3 bases, with 12 bases separating them. The germline V gene has CDR1 MNHEY and CDR2 SVGAGI. CDR3 residues: CASSSATGEETQYF. CDR3 nucleotides: TGTGCCAGCAGTTCCGCGACGGGGGAAGAGACCCAGTACTTC.

This clone is a singleton in its sample. The gene calls are TRBV5-1 and TRBJ2-3; the match to TRBD2 covers 10 bases. Losses at the gene ends were 0 bases for V and 6 bases for J; bases not matched to a gene: 7. The CDR3 length is 16 residues. Germline CDR1 SGHRS, CDR2 YFSETQ. The CDR3 protein is CASSLAGSGGQDTQYF. The CDR3 DNA sequence: TGCGCCAGCAGCTTGGCTGGTAGCGGGGGGCAGGATACGCAGTATTTT.

This chain connects TRBV7-3 to TRBJ1-2, with a tentative D call TRBD1 (5 bases). V lost 0 bases to trimming and J lost 4 bases, with 15 bases between them. The CDR3 sequence is 16 residues long. The V gene's germline CDR1 is SGHTA and CDR2 FQGTGA. CDR3 amino acids: CASSLTGSGLGYGYTF. CDR3 DNA sequence: TGTGCCAGCAGCTTAACGGGGTCAGGGTTGGGCTATGGCTACACCTTC.

The rearrangement joins TRBV29-1 to TRBJ2-7; 9 bases are a match to TRBD1. This CDR3 contains 14 residues. Losses at the gene ends were 6 bases for V and 1 base for J; bases not matched to a gene: 7. Germline CDR1 is SQVTM and CDR2 is ANQGSEA. The CDR3 sequence is CSVGRGQGSYEQYF. The CDR3 nucleotides are TGCAGCGTCGGAAGGGGACAGGGATCCTACGAGCAGTACTTC.

V usage is TRBV7-2 and J usage is TRBJ2-7; D might be TRBD1 (6 bases). CDR1 SGHTA and CDR2 FQGNSA come from the germline V gene. The CDR3 runs 15 residues. V was shortened by 2 bases and J by 7 bases, with 18 bases between the two germline ends. The CDR3 sequence is CASSLRQASGWEQYF. The CDR3 bases are TGTGCCAGCAGCTTAAGACAGGCCTCGGGATGGGAGCAGTACTTC.

J is TRBJ2-1 and V is TRBV11-2, with D unresolved. This CDR3 has 17 residues. The germline CDR1 and CDR2 sequences are SGHAT and FQNNGV. V was shortened by 4 bases and J by 2 bases, with 18 bases between the two germline ends. CDR3 DNA sequence: TGTGCCAGCAGCTGGGATGCGGTGCTAACCCCCTACAATGAGCAGTTCTTC. Translated: CASSWDAVLTPYNEQFF.

This chain links TRBV7-6 with TRBJ2-1; a weak D match, TRBD2 (6 bases). V was cut by 0 bases and J by 5 bases, with 14 bases left in between. CDR1 and CDR2 (germline): SGHVS, FNYEAQ. This CDR3 spans 16 amino acids. CDR3 loop: CASSLAYAGLNNEQFF. Here the CDR3 DNA reads TGTGCCAGCAGCTTAGCATATGCGGGGCTTAACAATGAGCAGTTCTTC.

This clone was seen only a few times. The chain couples TRBV30 to TRBJ1-4; D is uncertain. Between the trimmed V and J ends, which lost 0 bases and 5 bases, there was a span of 13 bases. The CDR3 is 15 residues long. The germline V gene encodes CDR1 GTSNPN and CDR2 SVGIG (reference sequence). The CDR3 region is CAWSVPRPLNEKLFF. As DNA, the CDR3 is TGTGCCTGGAGTGTACCTCGGCCCTTAAATGAAAAACTGTTTTTT.

This clone was detected only once. V gene TRBV23-1 combines with J gene TRBJ1-2; a weak D match, TRBD1 (5 bases). TRBV23-1 is labeled an ORF, and its function is uncertain. This CDR3 region has 13 residues. The V end was cut by 1 base, the J end by 8 bases, with 11 bases between. CDR3 coding DNA: TGCGCCAGCAGTCAATGGTCGGAGGGGGGCTACACCTTC. This translates into CASSQWSEGGYTF.

Comment on this clone: The sample carries other DNA sequences with the same CDR3. The CDR3 region is CASSLVGTGDQPQHF. Written as DNA, the CDR3 is TGTGCCAGCAGCTTAGTGGGGACGGGTGATCAGCCCCAGCATTTT. The chain employs TRBV7-2 and TRBJ1-5; D might be TRBD1 (5 bases). The CDR3 is 15 residues long. V was clipped by 1 base and J by 5 bases, with 12 bases between them. Germline lookup yields CDR1 SGHTA and CDR2 FQGNSA.

A remark on this clone: Other DNA sequences in this specimen translate into the identical CDR3. This chain connects TRBV28 to TRBJ2-5; D might be TRBD2 (5 bases). The length of the CDR3 is 12 residues. Deletions cut 6 bases from V and 3 bases from J, with 8 bases between. Germline-derived CDR1 and CDR2 are MDHEN and SYDVKM. The CDR3: CASSPREETQYF. The DNA of the CDR3 is TGTGCCAGCAGCCCGAGGGAAGAGACCCAGTACTTC.

This chain uses TRBV10-3 with TRBJ2-1; 10 bases match TRBD2. The CDR3 runs to 15 residues. Trimming cost V 10 bases and J 8 bases; bases outside gene matches: 14. The germline CDR1 and CDR2 sequences are ENHRY and SYGVKD. The CDR3 loop reads CATHHSGRSRDEQFF. In DNA, the CDR3 is TGTGCCACGCACCATAGCGGGAGGTCTCGGGATGAGCAGTTCTTC.

The CDR3 loop is CASSQGAMWGNKGSEQYF. CDR3 bases: TGCGCCAGCAGCCAAGGTGCCATGTGGGGGAATAAGGGCTCCGAGCAGTACTTC. The V gene is TRBV4-1, the J gene TRBJ2-7; D may be TRBD1 or TRBD2 (5 bases each). The germline V gene has CDR1 MGHRA and CDR2 YSYEKL. The CDR3 spans 18 residues. Trimming stripped 1 base from V and 6 bases from J, with 25 bases between.

This clone was counted a single time. The rearrangement uses TRBV28 and TRBJ1-2; D might be TRBD1 (5 bases). The V gene's germline CDR1 is MDHEN and CDR2 SYDVKM. CDR3 length equals 14 residues. Deletions cut 6 bases from V and 4 bases from J, with 15 bases between. CDR3 DNA sequence: TGTGCCAGCAGACTATATATAGGGGCCTATGGCTACACCTTC. Translated: CASRLYIGAYGYTF.

The chain joins TRBV10-3 to TRBJ2-1; TRBD2 agrees at 15 bases. The germline V gene encodes CDR1 ENHRY and CDR2 SYGVKD. The CDR3 extends over 16 amino acids. J lost 6 bases, V lost 3 bases, and 3 bases had no gene match. CDR3 nucleotides: TGTGCCATCAGTGATCCGGGACTAGCGGGAGGCAATGAGCAGTTCTTC. The encoded protein is CAISDPGLAGGNEQFF.

This clone was picked up one time. The chain employs TRBV2 and TRBJ2-1, with TRBD2 matching over 9 bases. Looked up from germline, CDR1 is SNHLY and CDR2 is FYNNEI. The CDR3 has 14 amino acids. The V gene end was trimmed by 6 bases and the J gene end by 10 bases; junction bases not matched to a gene: 10. The CDR3: CASSGAGGLGEQFF. CDR3 coding DNA: TGTGCCAGCAGCGGAGCGGGAGGCCTTGGGGAGCAGTTCTTC.

V usage is TRBV28 and J usage is TRBJ1-3; D is unresolved. V was clipped by 5 bases and J by 7 bases, with 18 bases between them. The CDR3 contains 15 residues. In germline, CDR1 is MDHEN, CDR2 SYDVKM. The CDR3 protein is CASSAYVLGSNTIYF. The CDR3 DNA sequence: TGTGCCAGCAGTGCCTACGTCCTGGGGAGCAACACCATATATTTT. Full variable domain (outside the CDR3, taken from reference TRBV28 and TRBJ1-3): DVKVTQSSRYLVKRTGEKVFLECVQDMDHENMFWYRQDPGLGLRLIYFSYDVKMKEKGDIPEGYSVSREKKERFSLILESASTNQTSMYLCASSAYVLGSNTIYFGEGSWLTVV.

This clone has just one count. The chain has TRBV4-3 and TRBJ2-1; no clear D gene. The ends were cut back, 4 bases at V and 1 base at J, with 14 bases in the middle. The germline CDR1 and CDR2 sequences are LGHNA and YSLEER. The CDR3 consists of 16 residues. The CDR3 nucleotides read TGCGCCAGCAGCCGCAGGACCTATAATTCCTACAATGAGCAGTTCTTC. As protein: CASSRRTYNSYNEQFF.

The V gene is TRBV11-2, the J gene TRBJ1-4; tentatively, D is TRBD1 (6 bases). The V and J ends lost 4 bases and 8 bases respectively, with 14 bases between them. CDR3 length: 14 residues. CDR1 is SGHAT, CDR2 FQNNGV, per germline. The CDR3 is CASSSGQNWEKLFF. The CDR3 nucleotides read TGTGCCAGCAGCTCCGGACAGAACTGGGAAAAACTGTTTTTT.

This chain uses TRBV2 with TRBJ2-3; 8 nucleotides line up with TRBD2. The CDR3 spans 14 residues. Unmatched junction bases numbered 5, after V lost 8 bases and J lost 1 base. In germline, CDR1 is SNHLY, CDR2 FYNNEI. CDR3 sequence: CASERERGTDTQYF. The CDR3, as DNA: TGTGCCAGCGAGCGGGAGCGCGGCACAGATACGCAGTATTTT. The full variable domain, in which reference TRBV2 and TRBJ2-3 provide the parts outside the CDR3, is EPEVTQTPSHQVTQMGQEVILRCVPISNHLYFYWYRQILGQKVEFLVSFYNNEISEKSEIFDDQFSVERPDGSNFTLKIRSTKLEDSAMYFCASERERGTDTQYFGPGTRLTVL.

To note about this clone: Other nucleotide sequences from this sample produce the same CDR3. The chain is built from TRBV5-1 and TRBJ2-5; possible D gene TRBD2, 6 bases. The V end was cut by 3 bases, the J end by 2 bases, with 8 bases between. The CDR3 consists of 13 residues. CDR1 and CDR2 (germline): SGHRS, YFSETQ. The CDR3 region has the DNA TGCGCCAGCAGCTCCCGGGGGCAAGAGACCCAGTACTTC. This codes for CASSSRGQETQYF.

The gene calls are TRBV4-3 and TRBJ2-3; 9 bases fit TRBD2. V trimming: 0 bases; J trimming: 5 bases; junction bases outside the gene matches: 9. The germline V gene encodes CDR1 LGHNA and CDR2 YSLEER. The CDR3 sequence is 17 residues long. CDR3 DNA sequence: TGCGCCAGCAGCCAAGATTGGGGCGGGAGGGCCAGAGATACGCAGTATTTT. Amino acids: CASSQDWGGRARDTQYF.

The chain links TRBV27 to TRBJ2-7; no clear D. There are 14 residues in the CDR3. Germline CDR1 reads MNHEY; CDR2 reads SMNVEV (reference sequence). The V end lost 4 bases, the J end lost 6 bases, and 16 bases lay between the germline ends. The CDR3 DNA follows: TGTGCCAGCAGTTCCAAGTATATAGCTGCCGAGCAGTACTTC. It translates to CASSSKYIAAEQYF.

The J gene is TRBJ1-5, the V gene TRBV28; tentative D call: TRBD1 (6 bases). The V end was cut by 2 bases, the J end by 0 bases, with 14 bases between. CDR3 size: 17 residues. In germline, CDR1 is MDHEN, CDR2 SYDVKM. The CDR3 nucleotides are TGTGCCAGCAGTTTAAATATCGGGGGGGCTAGCAATCAGCCCCAGCATTTT. Amino acid sequence: CASSLNIGGASNQPQHF.